This TCR beta chain was captured by sequencing in a study of T cell clonotyping in hematopoietic cell transplantation. Study results and caveats: CD4 and CD8 repertoire contributions could not be separated without sorting. Few recipient clonotypes overlapped donors; over 95% were de novo at given depth. After transplant, recipient diversity fell while pathologically expanded clonotypes grew through day 180. Broader posttransplant TCR repertoire diversity was predicted by graft donor and pretransplant recipient Inverse Simpson Index values.

Notes on this clone: What it binds is not known.

The protocol was immunoSEQ multiplex PCR, while the TCRdb copy is restricted to in-frame clones and leaves out a portion. The table lists 55,000 to 70,000 clones, 90% to 95% of them singletons. The material sequenced was peripheral blood mononuclear cells. The sequence was collected from a man aged 50 or older in good health. Some clones in this sample may be carry-over from other donors' samples.

The CDR3 region has the DNA TGTGCCAGCAGCTTGCCCAACACTGAAGCTTTCTTT. Translated, it gives CASSLPNTEAFF. This chain uses TRBV5-4 with TRBJ1-1, with no clear D. Germline lookup yields CDR1 SGHNT and CDR2 YYREEE (reference sequence). This CDR3 spans 12 amino acids. Trimming removed 1 base at V and 2 bases at J, with 3 bases between.